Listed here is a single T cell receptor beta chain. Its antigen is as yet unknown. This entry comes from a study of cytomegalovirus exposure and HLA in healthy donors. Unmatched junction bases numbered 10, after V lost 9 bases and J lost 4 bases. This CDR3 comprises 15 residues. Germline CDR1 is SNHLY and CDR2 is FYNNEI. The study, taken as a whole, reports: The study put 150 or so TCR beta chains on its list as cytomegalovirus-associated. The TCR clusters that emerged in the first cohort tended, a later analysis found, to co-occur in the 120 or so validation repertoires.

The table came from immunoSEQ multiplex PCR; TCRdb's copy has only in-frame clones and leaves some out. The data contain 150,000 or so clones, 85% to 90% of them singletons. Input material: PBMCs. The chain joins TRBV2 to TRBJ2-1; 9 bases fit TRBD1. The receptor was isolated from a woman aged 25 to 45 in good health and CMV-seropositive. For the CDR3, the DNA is TGTGCCAGAACATCCGGGACAGGGATATACAATGAGCAGTTCTTC. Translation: CARTSGTGIYNEQFF.